Listed below are T cell receptor beta chains from one sample, sequenced in a study of shared clonotypes between healthy human individuals. Generated by immunoSEQ multiplex PCR, the TCRdb table keeps only in-frame clones and is missing some. This sample has about 490,000 clones, with around four fifths found just once. The sequenced sample was PBMCs. All receptors derive from a woman in her forties in good health. Some clones in this sample may be carry-over from other donors' samples. The CDR3 runs from the conserved cysteine through the conserved F or W. Fields, in order: clone size, V gene, J gene, D gene, CDR3 protein, CDR3 DNA. The D gene is left open where the match is weak. Clone size is stated in some rows and not others, as once, few, many or a class when expanded.

.	TRBV30	TRBJ2-7	TRBD1	CAWYRGNYEQYF	TGTGCCTGGTACAGGGGAAACTACGAGCAGTACTTC
.	TRBV19	TRBJ1-5	.	CASNHGVGHGQPQHF	TGTGCCAGTAATCACGGTGTGGGTCACGGTCAGCCCCAGCATTTT
once	TRBV4-3	TRBJ2-1	.	CASSQGGEQFF	TGCGCCAGCAGCCAAGGAGGTGAGCAGTTCTTC
.	TRBV30	TRBJ2-3	TRBD2	CAWNLGLAKSSTDTQYF	TGTGCCTGGAACCTGGGACTAGCGAAATCTAGCACAGATACGCAGTATTTT
.	TRBV18	TRBJ2-5	.	CASSPRSQETQYF	TGTGCCAGCTCACCAAGGAGCCAAGAGACCCAGTACTTC
.	TRBV29-1	TRBJ2-7	.	CSAARLAGRYEQYF	TGCAGCGCCGCCCGACTCGCGGGAAGGTACGAGCAGTACTTC
many	TRBV18	TRBJ2-5	.	CASSPGETQYF	TGTGCCAGCTCACCAGGGGAGACCCAGTACTTC
few	TRBV10-1	TRBJ1-4	.	CASSPGPGTTNEKLFF	TGCGCCAGCAGTCCGGGACCCGGAACAACTAATGAAAAACTGTTTTTT
.	TRBV5-6	TRBJ2-1	TRBD2	CASSLTSGRAWDEQFF	TGTGCCAGCAGCCTAACTAGCGGGAGGGCCTGGGATGAGCAGTTCTTC
.	TRBV6-1	TRBJ2-7	.	CASRRVGTLLGEQYF	TGTGCCAGCCGACGAGTTGGGACTCTGTTGGGGGAGCAGTACTTC
many	TRBV4-1	TRBJ1-3	.	CASSPHRGPSGNTIYF	TGCGCCAGCAGCCCTCACCGGGGGCCGTCTGGAAACACCATATATTTT
.	TRBV7-2	TRBJ1-2	TRBD1	CASSRSGQGSYGYTF	TGTGCCAGCAGCCGCAGCGGACAGGGCAGCTATGGCTACACCTTC
.	TRBV2	TRBJ2-3	TRBD1	CASSWDRGTDTQYF	TGTGCCAGCAGTTGGGACAGAGGCACAGATACGCAGTATTTT
.	TRBV5-1	TRBJ2-7	TRBD2	CASSLGAGGTNEQYF	TGCGCCAGCAGCTTGGGGGCGGGAGGGACCAACGAGCAGTACTTC
.	TRBV5-8	TRBJ2-1	.	CASSERGSYNEQFF	TGTGCCAGCAGCGAGAGGGGCTCCTACAATGAGCAGTTCTTC
.	TRBV7-9	TRBJ1-1	.	CASSLGSGAEAFF	TGTGCCAGCAGCTTAGGTTCCGGGGCTGAAGCTTTCTTT
.	TRBV19	TRBJ2-2	.	CASNENTGELFF	TGTGCCAGTAATGAGAACACCGGGGAGCTGTTTTTT
.	TRBV2	TRBJ1-3	.	CASSEAGENGNTIYF	TGTGCCAGCAGTGAAGCGGGGGAGAACGGAAACACCATATATTTT
.	TRBV5-1	TRBJ2-7	.	CASSSLGEQYF	TGCGCCAGCAGCAGCCTGGGCGAGCAGTACTTC
.	TRBV7-8	TRBJ2-3	.	CASSLGTLDTQYF	TGTGCCAGCAGCTTAGGGACTTTGGATACGCAGTATTTT
.	TRBV5-1	TRBJ2-6	TRBD1	CASSLELLDRYLSGANVLTF	TGCGCCAGCAGCTTGGAGCTTTTGGACAGGTACCTCTCTGGGGCCAACGTCCTGACTTTC
.	TRBV6-5	TRBJ2-1	.	CASGRTVNSYNEQFF	TGTGCCAGCGGCAGGACAGTTAACTCCTACAATGAGCAGTTCTTC
.	TRBV18	TRBJ2-6	.	CASSPSGANVLTF	TGTGCCAGCTCGCCATCTGGGGCCAACGTCCTGACTTTC
.	TRBV5-1	TRBJ1-2	TRBD1	CASSLFGQGDNYGYTF	TGCGCCAGCAGCTTGTTCGGGCAGGGGGATAACTATGGCTACACCTTC
.	TRBV5-4	TRBJ2-1	.	CASSLGRGGGLTKEQFF	TGTGCCAGCAGCTTGGGACGTGGCGGCGGTCTTACGAAAGAGCAGTTCTTC
.	TRBV5-4	TRBJ2-7	TRBD1	CASSPGTATYEQYF	TGTGCCAGCAGCCCCGGGACAGCGACCTACGAGCAGTACTTC
few	TRBV28	TRBJ2-4	TRBD2	CASSPHSGRGNIQYF	TGTGCCAGCAGTCCTCATAGCGGGAGAGGAAACATTCAGTACTTC
.	TRBV4-1	TRBJ2-3	TRBD1	CASSHHGAGGGSGTDTQYF	TGCGCCAGCAGCCATCACGGGGCAGGGGGCGGATCGGGCACAGATACGCAGTATTTT
.	TRBV14	TRBJ2-5	TRBD2	CASSQGAGTSGSREWTQYF	TGTGCCAGCAGCCAAGGGGCCGGGACTAGCGGGAGCCGGGAATGGACCCAGTACTTC
.	TRBV5-1	TRBJ2-7	.	CASSLWGKGYEQYF	TGCGCCAGCAGCTTGTGGGGGAAAGGATACGAGCAGTACTTC
once	TRBV10-3	TRBJ1-6	TRBD1	CAITQDRVDSPLHF	TGTGCCATCACTCAGGACAGGGTAGATTCACCCCTCCACTTT
few	TRBV9	TRBJ2-7	.	CASSARQASNEQYF	TGTGCCAGCAGCGCCCGACAGGCTTCGAACGAGCAGTACTTC
once	TRBV6-1	TRBJ1-2	TRBD1	CAGAGTGGYGYTF	TGTGCCGGCGCCGGGACAGGGGGCTATGGCTACACCTTC
.	TRBV7-9	TRBJ2-1	.	CASIPDTFDEGIF	TGTGCCAGCATCCCAGACACATTTGATGAAGGGATCTTC
few	TRBV5-4	TRBJ2-1	.	CASSLEGEQFF	TGTGCCAGCAGCTTGGAAGGGGAGCAGTTCTTC
.	TRBV18	TRBJ2-7	TRBD1	CASSSTGGSYEQYF	TGTGCCAGCTCATCCACAGGGGGCTCATACGAGCAGTACTTC
.	TRBV21-1	TRBJ2-2	.	CASSKDRQNTGELFF	TGTGCCAGCAGCAAAGATCGGCAGAACACCGGGGAGCTGTTTTTT
.	TRBV27	TRBJ2-7	.	CASRNRDDPEYF	TGTGCCAGCAGGAATAGGGATGATCCCGAGTACTTC
.	TRBV4-3	TRBJ2-1	TRBD2	CASSQDLGLAPFIKQFF	TGCGCCAGCAGCCAAGATCTCGGACTAGCCCCTTTTATTAAGCAGTTCTTC
.	TRBV5-1	TRBJ2-7	.	CASSLGASGAQYF	TGCGCCAGCAGCTTGGGTGCCTCCGGGGCGCAGTACTTC
.	TRBV7-3	TRBJ2-1	TRBD2	CASSLSGTSAYNEQFF	TGTGCCAGCAGCTTATCCGGGACTAGCGCCTACAATGAGCAGTTCTTC
.	TRBV9	TRBJ1-2	TRBD1	CASSAGQSNYGYTF	TGTGCCAGCAGCGCGGGACAGTCTAACTATGGCTACACCTTC
.	TRBV27	TRBJ2-7	TRBD2	CASSKLKGLAGGMGRVYEQYF	TGTGCCAGCAGTAAATTAAAGGGACTAGCGGGAGGGATGGGAAGGGTTTACGAGCAGTACTTC